The present T cell receptor (beta chain) was sequenced within a study of lymphopenia after photon versus proton radiotherapy. General study findings and limits: A bigger post-nadir fall in TCR diversity correlated inversely with survival time in deceased patients. Photon-treated patients lost naive T cells and TCR diversity; proton-treated stayed stable. After lymphocyte nadir, photon-treated repertoires showed oligoclonal expansion, especially CD8+ Temra. Better survival with proton therapy was suggested as possible, not demonstrated.

Points on this clone: Its target is unknown.

The protocol was immunoSEQ multiplex PCR, while the TCRdb copy is restricted to in-frame clones and leaves out a portion. Of around 64,000 clones in the sample, about nine tenths were seen once. V trimming: 9 bases; J trimming: 4 bases; junction bases outside the gene matches: 8. CDR1 and CDR2 from the germline V gene are SGHRS and YFSETQ. The CDR3 has 13 amino acids. The TCR sequence derives from an older man with esophageal cancer. Specimen: peripheral blood, collected from a patient treated with proton-based radiotherapy. V usage is TRBV5-1 and J usage is TRBJ2-5, with 8 bases matching TRBD1. CDR3 bases: TGCGCCACCCGACAGGGGTCGGGAGAGACCCAGTACTTC. Its translation: CATRQGSGETQYF.